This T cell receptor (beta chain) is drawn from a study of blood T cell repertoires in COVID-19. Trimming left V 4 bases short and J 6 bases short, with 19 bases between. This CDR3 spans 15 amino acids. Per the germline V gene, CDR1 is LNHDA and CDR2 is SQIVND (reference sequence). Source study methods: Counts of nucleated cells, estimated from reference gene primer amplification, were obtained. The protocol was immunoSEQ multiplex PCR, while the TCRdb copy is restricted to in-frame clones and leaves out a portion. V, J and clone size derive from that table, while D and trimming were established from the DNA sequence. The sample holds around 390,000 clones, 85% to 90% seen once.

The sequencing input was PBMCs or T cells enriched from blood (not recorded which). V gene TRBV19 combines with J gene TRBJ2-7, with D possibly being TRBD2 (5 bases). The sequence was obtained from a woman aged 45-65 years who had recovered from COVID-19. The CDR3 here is CASSREIPGISEQYF. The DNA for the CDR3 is TGTGCCAGTAGTAGGGAAATTCCCGGGATTTCCGAGCAGTACTTC.